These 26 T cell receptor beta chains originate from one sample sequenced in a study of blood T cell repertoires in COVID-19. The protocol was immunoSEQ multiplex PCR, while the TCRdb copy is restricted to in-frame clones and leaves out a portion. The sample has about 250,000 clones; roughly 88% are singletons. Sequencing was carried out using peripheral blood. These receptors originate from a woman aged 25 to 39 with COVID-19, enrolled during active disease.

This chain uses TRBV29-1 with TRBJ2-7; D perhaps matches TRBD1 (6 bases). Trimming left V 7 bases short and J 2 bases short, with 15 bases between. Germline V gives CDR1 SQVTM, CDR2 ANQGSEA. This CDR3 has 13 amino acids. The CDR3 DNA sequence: TGCAGCGCTTCCACAGGGAACCCCTACGAGCAGTACTTC. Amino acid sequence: CSASTGNPYEQYF.

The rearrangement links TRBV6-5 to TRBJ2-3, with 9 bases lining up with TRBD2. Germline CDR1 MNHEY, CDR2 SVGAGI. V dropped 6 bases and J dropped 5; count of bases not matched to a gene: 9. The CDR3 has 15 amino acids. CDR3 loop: CASREIAGVGDTQYF. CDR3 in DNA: TGTGCCAGCAGAGAGATAGCGGGAGTAGGAGATACGCAGTATTTT.

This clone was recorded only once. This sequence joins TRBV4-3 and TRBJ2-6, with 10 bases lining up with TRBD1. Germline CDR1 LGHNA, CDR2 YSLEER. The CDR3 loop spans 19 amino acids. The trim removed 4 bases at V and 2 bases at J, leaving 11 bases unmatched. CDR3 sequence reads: CASSRETTGGLTGANVLTF. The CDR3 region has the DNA TGCGCCAGCAGCCGGGAGACGACAGGGGGCCTGACTGGGGCCAACGTCCTGACTTTC.

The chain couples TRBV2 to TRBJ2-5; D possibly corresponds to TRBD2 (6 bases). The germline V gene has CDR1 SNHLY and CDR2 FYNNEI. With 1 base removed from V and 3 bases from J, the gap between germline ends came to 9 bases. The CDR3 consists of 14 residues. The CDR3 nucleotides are TGTGCCAGCAGTGAAGGACTAGGCAAAGAGACCCAGTACTTC. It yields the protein CASSEGLGKETQYF.

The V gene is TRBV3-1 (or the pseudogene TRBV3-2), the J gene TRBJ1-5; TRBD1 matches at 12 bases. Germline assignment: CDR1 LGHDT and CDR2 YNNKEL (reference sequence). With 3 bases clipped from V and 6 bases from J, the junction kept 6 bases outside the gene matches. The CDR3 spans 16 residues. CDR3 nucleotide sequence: TGTGCCAGCAGCCAGGGGACAGGGGGCCTCGGTCAGCCCCAGCATTTT. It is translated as CASSQGTGGLGQPQHF.

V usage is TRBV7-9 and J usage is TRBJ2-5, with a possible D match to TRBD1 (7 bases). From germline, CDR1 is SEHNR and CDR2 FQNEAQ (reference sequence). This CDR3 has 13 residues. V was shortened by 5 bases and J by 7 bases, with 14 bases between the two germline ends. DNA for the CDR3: TGTGCCAGCAGCCCCCGACAGGGAGGGACCCAGTACTTC. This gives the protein CASSPRQGGTQYF.

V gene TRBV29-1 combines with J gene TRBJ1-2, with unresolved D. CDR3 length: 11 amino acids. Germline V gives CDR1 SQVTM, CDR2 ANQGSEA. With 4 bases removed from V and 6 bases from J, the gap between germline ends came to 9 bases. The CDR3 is CSVGPEDGYTF. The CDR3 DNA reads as TGCAGCGTTGGTCCAGAGGATGGCTACACCTTC.

CDR3 sequence (DNA): TGTGCCAGCAGTGGTCAGAATCAGCCCCAGCATTTT. Translation: CASSGQNQPQHF. The chain links TRBV2 to TRBJ1-5; D uncertain. V was clipped by 4 bases and J by 4 bases, with 5 bases between them. This CDR3 has 12 amino acids. Germline values: CDR1 SNHLY, CDR2 FYNNEI.

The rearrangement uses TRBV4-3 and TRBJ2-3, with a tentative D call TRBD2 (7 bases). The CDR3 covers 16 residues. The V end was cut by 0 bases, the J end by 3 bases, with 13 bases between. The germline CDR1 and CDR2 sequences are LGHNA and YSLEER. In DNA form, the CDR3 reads TGCGCCAGCAGCCAAGAGAGTAGGGGGGGGACAGATACGCAGTATTTT. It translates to CASSQESRGGTDTQYF.

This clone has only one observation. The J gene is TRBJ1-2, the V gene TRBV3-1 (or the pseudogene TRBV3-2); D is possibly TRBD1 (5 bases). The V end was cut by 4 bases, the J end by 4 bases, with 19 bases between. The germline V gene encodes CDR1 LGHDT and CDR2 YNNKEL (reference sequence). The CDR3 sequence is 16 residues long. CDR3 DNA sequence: TGTGCCAGCAGCCCCGACGAAAGGGGCGGACGCTATGGCTACACCTTC. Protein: CASSPDERGGRYGYTF.

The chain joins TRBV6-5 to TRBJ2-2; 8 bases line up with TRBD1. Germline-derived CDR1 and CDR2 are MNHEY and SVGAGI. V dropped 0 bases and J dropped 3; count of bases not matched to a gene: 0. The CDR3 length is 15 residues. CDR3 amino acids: CASSYSDRDTGELFF. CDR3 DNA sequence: TGTGCCAGCAGTTACTCGGACAGGGACACCGGGGAGCTGTTTTTT.

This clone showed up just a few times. The CDR3 DNA is TGTGCCAGCAGCCAAGAGGCTACAGGGGGCTTCTACGAGCAGTACTTC. It encodes CASSQEATGGFYEQYF. The V and J genes are TRBV4-2 and TRBJ2-7, with 9 bases that match TRBD1. V dropped 0 bases and J dropped 3; count of bases not matched to a gene: 6. The CDR3 is made up of 16 amino acids. Per the germline V gene, CDR1 is LGHNA and CDR2 is YNFKEQ.

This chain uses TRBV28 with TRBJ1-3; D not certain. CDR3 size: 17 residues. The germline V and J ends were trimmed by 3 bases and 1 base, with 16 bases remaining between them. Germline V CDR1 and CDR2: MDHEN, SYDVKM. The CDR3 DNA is TGTGCCAGCAGTTTCGTAGGAGTCGGTTCATCTGGAAACACCATATATTTT. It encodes CASSFVGVGSSGNTIYF. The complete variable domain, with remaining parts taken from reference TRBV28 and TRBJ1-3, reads DVKVTQSSRYLVKRTGEKVFLECVQDMDHENMFWYRQDPGLGLRLIYFSYDVKMKEKGDIPEGYSVSREKKERFSLILESASTNQTSMYLCASSFVGVGSSGNTIYFGEGSWLTVV.

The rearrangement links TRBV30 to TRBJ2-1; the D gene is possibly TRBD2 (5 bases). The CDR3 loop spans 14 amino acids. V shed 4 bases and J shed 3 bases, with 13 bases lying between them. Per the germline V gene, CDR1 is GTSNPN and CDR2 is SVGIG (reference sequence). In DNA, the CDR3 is TGTGCCTGGAATACTAGGTTCCACTACAATGAGCAGTTCTTC. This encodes CAWNTRFHYNEQFF.

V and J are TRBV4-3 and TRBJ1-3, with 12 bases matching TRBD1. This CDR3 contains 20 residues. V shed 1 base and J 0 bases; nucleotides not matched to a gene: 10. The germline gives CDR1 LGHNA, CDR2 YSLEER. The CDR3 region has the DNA TGCGCCAGCAGCCAAGCTTGGGGACAGGGGGCTTTGAGCTCTGGAAACACCATATATTTT. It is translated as CASSQAWGQGALSSGNTIYF.

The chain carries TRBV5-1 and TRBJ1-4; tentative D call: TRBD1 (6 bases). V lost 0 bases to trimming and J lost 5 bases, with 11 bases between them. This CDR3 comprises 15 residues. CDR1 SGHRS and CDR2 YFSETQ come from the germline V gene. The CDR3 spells CASSLEDSQNEKLFF. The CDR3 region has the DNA TGCGCCAGCAGCTTGGAGGACAGCCAGAATGAAAAACTGTTTTTT. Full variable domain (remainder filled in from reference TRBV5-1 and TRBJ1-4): KAGVTQTPRYLIKTRGQQVTLSCSPISGHRSVSWYQQTPGQGLQFLFEYFSETQRNKGNFPGRFSGRQFSNSRSEMNVSTLELGDSALYLCASSLEDSQNEKLFFGSGTQLSVL.

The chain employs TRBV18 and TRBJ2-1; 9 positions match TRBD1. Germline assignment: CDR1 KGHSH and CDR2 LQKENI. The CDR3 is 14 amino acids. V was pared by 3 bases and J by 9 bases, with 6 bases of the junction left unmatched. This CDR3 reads CASSPPTGGIEQFF. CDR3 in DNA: TGTGCCAGCTCACCGCCTACAGGGGGCATTGAGCAGTTCTTC. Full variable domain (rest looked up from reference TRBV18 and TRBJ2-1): NAGVMQNPRHLVRRRGQEARLRCSPMKGHSHVYWYRQLPEEGLKFMVYLQKENIIDESGMPKERFSAEFPKEGPSILRIQQVVRGDSAAYFCASSPPTGGIEQFFGPGTRLTVL.

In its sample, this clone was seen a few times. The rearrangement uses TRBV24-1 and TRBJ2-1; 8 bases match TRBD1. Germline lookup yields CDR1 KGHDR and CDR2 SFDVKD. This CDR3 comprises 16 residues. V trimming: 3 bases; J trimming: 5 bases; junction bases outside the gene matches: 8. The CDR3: CATSDPDRGSHNEQFF. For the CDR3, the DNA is TGTGCCACCAGTGATCCTGACAGGGGTAGTCACAATGAGCAGTTCTTC.

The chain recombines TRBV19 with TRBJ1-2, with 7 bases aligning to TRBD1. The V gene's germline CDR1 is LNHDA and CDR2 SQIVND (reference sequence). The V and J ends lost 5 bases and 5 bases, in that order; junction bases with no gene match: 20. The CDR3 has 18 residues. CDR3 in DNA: TGTGCCAGTAGTGAACCCGGGACAGACCCCTACCCCTGTTATGGCTACACCTTC. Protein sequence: CASSEPGTDPYPCYGYTF. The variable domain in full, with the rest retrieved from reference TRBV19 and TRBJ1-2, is DGGITQSPKYLFRKEGQNVTLSCEQNLNHDAMYWYRQDPGQGLRLIYYSQIVNDFQKGDIAEGYSVSREKKESFPLTVTSAQKNPTAFYLCASSEPGTDPYPCYGYTFGSGTRLTVV.

CDR3 sequence (DNA): TGTGCCACCAGTGTAATAGCCTTCGATGAGCAGTTCTTC. It codes for CATSVIAFDEQFF. This sequence joins TRBV24-1 and TRBJ2-1, with D unresolved. Germline V CDR1 and CDR2: KGHDR, SFDVKD. Trimming removed 5 bases from V and 8 bases from J, with 12 bases in between. The CDR3 spans 13 residues.

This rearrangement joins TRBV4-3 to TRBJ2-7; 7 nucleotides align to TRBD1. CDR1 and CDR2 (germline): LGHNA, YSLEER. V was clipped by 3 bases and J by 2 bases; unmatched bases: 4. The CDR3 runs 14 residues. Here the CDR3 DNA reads TGCGCCAGCAGCCAGCCGGGACAGACCTACGAGCAGTACTTC. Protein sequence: CASSQPGQTYEQYF.

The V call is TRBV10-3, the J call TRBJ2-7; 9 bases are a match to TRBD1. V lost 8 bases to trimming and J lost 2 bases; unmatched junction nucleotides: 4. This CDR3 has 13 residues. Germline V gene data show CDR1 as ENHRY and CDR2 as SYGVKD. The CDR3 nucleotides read TGTGCCATCGGGGGACAGGGCACCTACGAGCAGTACGTC. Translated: CAIGGQGTYEQYV.

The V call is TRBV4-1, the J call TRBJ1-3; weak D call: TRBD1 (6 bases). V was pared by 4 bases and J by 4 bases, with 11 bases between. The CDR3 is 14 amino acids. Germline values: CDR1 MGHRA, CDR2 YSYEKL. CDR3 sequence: CASSPLGQGNTIYF. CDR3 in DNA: TGCGCCAGCAGCCCCCTGGGACAAGGAAACACCATATATTTT.

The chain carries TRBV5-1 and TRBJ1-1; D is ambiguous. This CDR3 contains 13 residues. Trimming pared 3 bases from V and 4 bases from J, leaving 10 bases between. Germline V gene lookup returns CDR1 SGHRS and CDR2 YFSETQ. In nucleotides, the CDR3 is TGCGCCAGCAGCTCCTCAGATGGCACTGAAGCTTTCTTT. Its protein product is CASSSSDGTEAFF.

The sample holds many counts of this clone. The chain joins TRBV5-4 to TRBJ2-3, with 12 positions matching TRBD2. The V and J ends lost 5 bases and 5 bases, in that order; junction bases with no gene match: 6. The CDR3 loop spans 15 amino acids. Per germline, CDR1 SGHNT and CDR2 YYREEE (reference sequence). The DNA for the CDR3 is TGTGCCAGCAGGCTAGCGGGAGGGCGAAGAGATACGCAGTATTTT. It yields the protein CASRLAGGRRDTQYF.

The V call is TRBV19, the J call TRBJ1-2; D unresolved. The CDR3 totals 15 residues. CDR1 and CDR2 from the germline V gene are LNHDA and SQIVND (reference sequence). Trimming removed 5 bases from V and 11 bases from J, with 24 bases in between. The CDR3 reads CASSPESPDAGRYTF. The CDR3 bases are TGTGCCAGTAGTCCCGAATCCCCCGATGCGGGGAGGTACACCTTC.